This T cell receptor (beta chain) was retrieved from a study of beta chain features in type 1 diabetes (dated 2018 in TCRdb). For the study in its entirety: Patients and healthy donors did not differ in mean age, gender distribution, total cell number or subset yield. Across all samples, about 110 million sorted cells were examined, and cell number per subset correlated strongly with RNA yield. In the study, TCRB repertoires of sorted circulating CD4+ T cell subsets from recently diagnosed type 1 diabetes patients were compared with those of matched healthy donors. Regulatory and stem cell-like memory subsets were isolated from only 8 patients and 8 healthy donors, whereas naive and central memory subsets came from all 30 or so donors.

A remark on this clone: It has no known antigen specificity. Per-nucleotide qualities are absent, and no much larger clonotype sits a single base away.

Each donor gave one peripheral blood draw, approximately 100 mL on average, collected into heparinised tubes. A BD FACSAria II was used to sort naive, central memory, regulatory and stem cell-like memory CD4+ T cells with a panel that included CD45RO, CCR7, CD25, CD127, CD95 and CD27. A purity above 95% was achieved for all sorted populations. PBMCs were isolated immediately by Lymphoprep density gradient centrifugation and stained directly without culture. So that batch effects would be minimized, each experiment stained and sorted samples in pairs, pairing one healthy donor with one patient. From the germline V gene, CDR1 is SQVTM and CDR2 is ANQGSEA. V is cut by 5 bases and J by 3 bases, and the space between the germline ends is 14 bases. Counted from cysteine to phenylalanine, this CDR3 has 13 amino acids. Only CDR3 DNA is held: 39 bases, read in frame from base 1. The full study reports these points: Naive, central memory and regulatory TCRB repertoires appeared to be more similar among patients than among healthy donors. Shorter templates might have been favored by PCR, but patient and control samples were amplified and corrected together, so both groups would have been affected equally by any skew. Sequencing cDNA rather than genomic DNA could over-represent highly expressing activated cells, although activation and CD3 levels did not differ between groups. At VDJ recombination sites, type 1 diabetes patients had fewer insertions and more deleted nucleotides, which implies abnormalities in thymic rearrangement. Because the HLA sub-analyses included only small numbers of individuals, any influence of HLA type on TCRB rearrangement was left unresolved. A moderate but significant shortening of TCRB CDR3 length was observed in type 1 diabetes patients in all four CD4+ subsets.

The entire amount of isolated RNA was reverse transcribed using the High Capacity cDNA Reverse Transcription Kit, so the sequenced TCRB transcripts were expressed ones. Deep immunoSEQ sequencing was performed on naive, central memory and regulatory T cell samples, with an average of roughly 3.5 million total reads per sample. Sorted cells were lysed in RLT buffer, and RNA was extracted using DNase-treated RNeasy Micro or Mini kits according to cell number. To prevent cross-contamination, every cell subset was processed on its own, while patient and healthy donor samples were processed together. TCRB sequences were amplified from cDNA with the immunoSEQ multiplex PCR, producing 87-bp fragments spanning the CDR3 region. Amplicons were sequenced on the Illumina HiSeq platform. In the paper's pipeline: PCR bias was corrected computationally using synthetic template baselines, and reads within Hamming distance 2 were collapsed, with unmergeable singletons discarded. Reads were aligned against IMGT so that V, D and J genes, CDR3 length and insertions or deletions at six rearrangement sites could be assigned. Within each subset, clonotype counts were normalized to sorted cell number, and only after that were true diversity and Gini coefficients computed with the tcR R package. The overlap coefficient, calculated on TCRB nucleotide sequences, was used to quantify repertoire sharing. Entries here come from immuneACCESS through TCRdb and include only in-frame sequences with V and J called. Some clones fail to appear in such tables; in the studies checked, an unresolved V gene covers under half of the shortfall, and the cause of the remainder is unknown. Clonal size and the V and J genes are those of that table, whereas D and trimming came from the DNA. This sample gives 120,000 to 150,000 clones in total; approximately 13% of them show up just once. 1.3% of the sample is held by the ten biggest clonotypes.

The chain couples TRBV29-1 to TRBJ2-7, and TRBD2 may be the D gene, going by 5 matching bases. Material: central memory CD4+ T cells from blood. The sequence was obtained from a man aged 18 to 29 with type 1 diabetes. The nucleotides are TGCAGCGTTTTGAGGGCTGGGGACTACGAGCAGTACTTC. The encoded protein is CSVLRAGDYEQYF.